These 14 T cell receptor beta chains originate from one sample sequenced in a study of beta chain features in type 1 diabetes. The isolated RNA, all of it, was reverse transcribed, so expressed TCRB transcripts were what got sequenced. Clones were sequenced by immunoSEQ multiplex PCR, and TCRdb holds only the in-frame ones, with some missing. The sample yields 970,000 or so clones, about a sixth seen once. The source material was naive CD4+ T cells from blood. The receptors were gathered from a woman aged 18 to 35 in good health.

The chain uses TRBV29-1 and TRBJ2-3, with 7 bases lining up with TRBD2. J gave up 0 bases and V 1 base, and 4 bases lay outside the gene matches. The CDR3 totals 15 residues. CDR1 and CDR2 from the germline V gene are SQVTM and ANQGSEA. The CDR3 DNA follows: TGCAGCGTTGAAGGGGGACTACCTAGCACAGATACGCAGTATTTT. Its translation: CSVEGGLPSTDTQYF.

The chain recombines TRBV19 with TRBJ2-5, with 9 nucleotides matching TRBD1. There are 15 residues in the CDR3. Germline values: CDR1 LNHDA, CDR2 SQIVND (reference sequence). V trimming: 3 bases; J trimming: 5 bases; junction bases outside the gene matches: 7. This CDR3 is CASSIIGDREETQYF. CDR3 sequence (DNA): TGTGCCAGTAGTATTATAGGGGACAGGGAGGAGACCCAGTACTTC.

The V gene is TRBV11-2, the J gene TRBJ2-4; 7 nucleotides align to TRBD1. This CDR3 is built from 14 residues. Losses at the gene ends were 1 base for V and 7 bases for J; bases not matched to a gene: 4. Germline-derived CDR1 and CDR2 are SGHAT and FQNNGV. The CDR3 here is CASSLAGQDNIQYF. CDR3 in DNA: TGTGCCAGCAGCTTAGCCGGACAGGATAACATTCAGTACTTC.

This clone has just a few counts. The chain combines TRBV4-3 with TRBJ2-5; perhaps TRBD1 as D (5 bases). With 3 bases removed from V and 7 bases from J, the gap between germline ends came to 15 bases. The CDR3 has 14 residues. Germline values: CDR1 LGHNA, CDR2 YSLEER. As DNA, the CDR3 is TGCGCCAGCAGCCACGAGTCTTCCCAGGGGACCCAGTACTTC. It translates to CASSHESSQGTQYF.

V is TRBV5-1 and J is TRBJ2-5, with TRBD2 matching 7 bases. This CDR3 region has 18 residues. The germline V gene has CDR1 SGHRS and CDR2 YFSETQ. After removal of 0 bases from V and 3 bases from J, the junction contained 14 bases not matched to a gene. The CDR3, as DNA: TGCGCCAGCAGCTTGGCGAATCCCGGGCGCGGGGGAAAAGAGACCCAGTACTTC. Protein sequence: CASSLANPGRGGKETQYF.

The V gene is TRBV5-4, the J gene TRBJ2-2; 7 bases line up with TRBD2. The V gene end was trimmed by 1 base and the J gene end by 0 bases; junction bases not matched to a gene: 3. This CDR3 comprises 16 residues. The germline CDR1 and CDR2 sequences are SGHNT and YYREEE (reference sequence). The CDR3 here is CASSLNSGANTGELFF. In DNA form, the CDR3 reads TGTGCCAGCAGCTTGAACAGCGGGGCGAACACCGGGGAGCTGTTTTTT.

The chain has TRBV2 and TRBJ1-1; D gene uncertain. The V gene's germline CDR1 is SNHLY and CDR2 FYNNEI. The germline V and J ends were trimmed by 7 bases and 1 base, with 16 bases remaining between them. The CDR3 loop spans 15 amino acids. In DNA, the CDR3 is TGTGCCAGCAAGTTGGAAGGTCAGCCGAACACTGAAGCTTTCTTT. It translates to CASKLEGQPNTEAFF.

The V call is TRBV10-3, the J call TRBJ2-7, with 10 bases aligning to TRBD2. The germline gives CDR1 ENHRY, CDR2 SYGVKD. This CDR3 comprises 15 residues. V shed 2 bases, J shed 5 bases, and the junction held 6 bases outside the gene matches. The CDR3 sequence is CAISEGASGSDEQYF. In nucleotides, the CDR3 is TGTGCCATCAGTGAGGGGGCTAGCGGGAGTGACGAGCAGTACTTC.

This clone came up a few times. The chain employs TRBV7-8 and TRBJ1-2; TRBD1 is a possible D gene (5 bases). The V end lost 5 bases, the J end lost 4 bases, and 11 bases lay between the germline ends. The CDR3 extends over 13 amino acids. Germline V CDR1 and CDR2: SGHVS, FQNEAQ. CDR3 DNA sequence: TGTGCCAGCAGCACCACAGGTGGCTATGGCTACACCTTC. Its translation: CASSTTGGYGYTF.

Only a few counts were recorded for this clone. This chain uses TRBV2 with TRBJ1-5; TRBD1 matches at 9 bases. V lost 6 bases and J lost 6; bases outside the gene matches: 6. The CDR3 has 14 residues. Germline V gene data show CDR1 as SNHLY and CDR2 as FYNNEI. CDR3 sequence (DNA): TGTGCCAGCAGGCAAACAGGGGGCGGTCAGCCCCAGCATTTT. Translated, it gives CASRQTGGGQPQHF.

The chain is built from TRBV27 and TRBJ2-7, with 8 bases fitting TRBD2. V was pared by 6 bases and J by 6 bases, with 7 bases of the junction left unmatched. Germline CDR1 is MNHEY and CDR2 is SMNVEV (reference sequence). This CDR3 region has 13 residues. CDR3 in amino acids: CASSQPGGFEQYF. The CDR3 nucleotides are TGTGCCAGCAGCCAGCCGGGGGGGTTCGAGCAGTACTTC.

The J gene is TRBJ1-2, the V gene TRBV14; maybe TRBD1 (5 bases). The CDR3 extends over 14 amino acids. V was cut by 4 bases and J by 6 bases, with 15 bases left in between. Germline-derived CDR1 and CDR2 are SGHDN and FVKESK. The CDR3 nucleotides are TGTGCCAGCAGCCGATACGCAGGGATCCATGGCTACACCTTC. The encoded protein is CASSRYAGIHGYTF.

The chain recombines TRBV7-9 with TRBJ2-7, with no clear D. This CDR3 has 13 residues. CDR1 and CDR2 (germline): SEHNR, FQNEAQ (reference sequence). With 6 bases removed from V and 1 base from J, the gap between germline ends came to 10 bases. DNA of the CDR3: TGTGCCAGCAGAACCGGGCCATCCTACGAGCAGTACTTC. It encodes CASRTGPSYEQYF.

This clone was detected a few times. The chain couples TRBV5-4 to TRBJ2-6; possibly TRBD1 for D (5 bases). V was pared by 3 bases and J by 0 bases, with 7 bases between. The V gene's germline CDR1 is SGHNT and CDR2 YYREEE (reference sequence). The CDR3 runs to 15 residues. The CDR3 loop reads CASSYQGSGANVLTF. As DNA, the CDR3 is TGTGCCAGCAGCTACCAGGGCTCTGGGGCCAACGTCCTGACTTTC.